This T cell receptor beta chain was documented in a study of patients and donors after allogeneic stem cell transplantation. Note on this clonotype: A much larger clone lies one base from this, so it may be a read error.

TCRdb analysed the RT-PCR reads with MiXCR anew, one entry per CDR3 protein. Of approximately 99,000 distinct CDR3 sequences detected, around 33% appear once; the ten largest clones hold around 30%. Trimming stripped 11 bases from V and 7 bases from J, with 17 bases between. The CDR3 is 12 residues long. CDR1 and CDR2 from the germline V gene are ENHRY and SYGVKD. The sequenced sample was blood, either unsorted or a sorted T cell fraction (not recorded which). The chain joins TRBV10-3 to TRBJ1-2, with D perhaps matching TRBD1 (5 bases). The sequence was obtained from a human donor who was either an allogeneic HSCT recipient or a stem cell or donor lymphocyte infusion donor (not recorded which). It is not recorded whose cells these are; they may come from a transplant donor. The CDR3 region is CASAQEGSGYTF. CDR3 coding DNA: TGTGCCTCTGCCCAGGAGGGGTCTGGCTACACCTTC.